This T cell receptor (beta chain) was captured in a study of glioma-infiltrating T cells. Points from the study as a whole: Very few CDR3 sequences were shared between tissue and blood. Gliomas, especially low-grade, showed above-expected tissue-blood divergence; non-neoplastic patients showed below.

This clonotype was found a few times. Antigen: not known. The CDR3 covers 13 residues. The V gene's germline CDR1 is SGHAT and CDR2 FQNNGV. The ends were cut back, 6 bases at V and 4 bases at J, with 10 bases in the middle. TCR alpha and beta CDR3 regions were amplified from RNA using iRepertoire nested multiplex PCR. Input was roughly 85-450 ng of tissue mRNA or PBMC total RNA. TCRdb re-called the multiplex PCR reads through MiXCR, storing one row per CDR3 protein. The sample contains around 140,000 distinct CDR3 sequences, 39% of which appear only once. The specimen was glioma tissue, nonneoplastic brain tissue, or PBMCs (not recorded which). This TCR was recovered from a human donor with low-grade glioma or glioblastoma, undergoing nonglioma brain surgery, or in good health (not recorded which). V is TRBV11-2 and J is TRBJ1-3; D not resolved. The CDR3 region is CASSSGSGNTIYF. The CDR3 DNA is TGTGCCAGCAGTTCGGGGTCCGGAAACACCATATATTTT.